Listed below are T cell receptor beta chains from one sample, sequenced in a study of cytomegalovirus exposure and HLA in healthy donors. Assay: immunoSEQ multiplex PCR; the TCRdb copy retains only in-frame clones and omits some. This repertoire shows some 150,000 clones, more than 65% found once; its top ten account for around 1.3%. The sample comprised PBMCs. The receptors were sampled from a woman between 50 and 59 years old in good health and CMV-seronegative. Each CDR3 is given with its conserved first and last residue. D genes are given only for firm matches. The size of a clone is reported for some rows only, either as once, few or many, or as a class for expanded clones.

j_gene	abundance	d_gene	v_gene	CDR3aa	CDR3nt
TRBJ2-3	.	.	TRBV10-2	CASSGVAGNTDTQYF	TGCGCCAGCAGTGGGGTAGCTGGAAACACAGATACGCAGTATTTT
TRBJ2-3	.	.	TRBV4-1	CASSQDSAASLATDTQYF	TGCGCCAGCAGCCAAGACAGCGCGGCTAGCTTGGCCACAGATACGCAGTATTTT
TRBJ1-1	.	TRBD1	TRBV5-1	CASSLSRDRSEAFF	TGCGCCAGCAGCTTGTCCCGGGACAGGTCTGAAGCTTTCTTT
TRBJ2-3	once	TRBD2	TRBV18	CASSPRLAGASTDTQYF	TGTGCCAGCTCACCACGACTAGCGGGGGCGAGCACAGATACGCAGTATTTT
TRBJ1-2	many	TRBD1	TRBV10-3	CAISAPGQGANGYTF	TGTGCCATCAGTGCACCGGGACAGGGGGCCAATGGCTACACCTTC
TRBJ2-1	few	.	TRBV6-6	CASMSTGGAIFNEQFF	TGTGCCAGCATGTCAACTGGCGGGGCGATTTTCAATGAGCAGTTCTTC
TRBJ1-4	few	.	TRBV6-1	CASSDNVGGLGNEKLFF	TGTGCCAGCAGTGACAACGTGGGAGGGTTGGGTAATGAAAAACTGTTTTTT
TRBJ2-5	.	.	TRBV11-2	CASSPGVSQYF	TGTGCCAGCAGCCCCGGGGTATCCCAGTACTTC
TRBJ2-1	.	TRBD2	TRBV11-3	CASSLDSGTYNEQFF	TGTGCCAGCAGCTTAGACAGCGGGACGTACAATGAGCAGTTCTTC
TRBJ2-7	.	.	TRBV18	CASSLGQMPISYEQYF	TGTGCCAGCTCGTTAGGACAGATGCCGATCTCCTACGAGCAGTACTTC
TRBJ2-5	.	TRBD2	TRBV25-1	CASSVLGGGQETQYF	TGTGCCAGCAGTGTCCTTGGGGGGGGCCAAGAGACCCAGTACTTC
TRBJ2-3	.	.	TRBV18	CASSPPETTRDTQYF	TGTGCCAGCTCACCCCCAGAGACCACCAGGGATACGCAGTATTTT
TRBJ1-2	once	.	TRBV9	CASRSSYGYTF	TGTGCCAGCAGGTCCAGCTATGGCTACACCTTC
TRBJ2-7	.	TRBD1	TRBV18	CASSTFNRDSVSYEQYF	TGTGCCAGCTCAACCTTCAACCGGGACAGTGTCTCCTACGAGCAGTACTTC
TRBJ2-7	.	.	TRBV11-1	CASSLDSYEQYF	TGTGCCAGCAGCTTGGACAGCTACGAGCAGTACTTC
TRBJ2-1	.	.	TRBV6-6	CASSYSASTSYNEQFF	TGTGCCAGCAGTTACTCGGCTAGCACATCCTACAATGAGCAGTTCTTC
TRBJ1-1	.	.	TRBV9	CASSPRVRNTEAFF	TGTGCCAGCAGCCCTCGGGTTCGGAACACTGAAGCTTTCTTT
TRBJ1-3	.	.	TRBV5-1	CASSFGGGNTIYF	TGCGCCAGCAGCTTCGGGGGTGGAAACACCATATATTTT
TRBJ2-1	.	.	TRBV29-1	CSDRGATYNEQFF	TGCAGCGACCGGGGGGCAACATACAATGAGCAGTTCTTC
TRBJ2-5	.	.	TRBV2	CASSYNPRPPEETQYF	TGTGCCAGCAGCTATAACCCCAGGCCACCTGAGGAGACCCAGTACTTC
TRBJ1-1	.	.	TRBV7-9	CASSLPTGGTEAFF	TGTGCCAGCAGCTTACCAACGGGCGGGACTGAAGCTTTCTTT
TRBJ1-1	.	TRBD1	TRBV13	CASSTRQGYPEAFF	TGTGCCAGCAGCACCCGACAGGGGTACCCTGAAGCTTTCTTT
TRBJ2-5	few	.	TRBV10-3	CAISEPGETQYF	TGTGCCATCAGTGAGCCGGGGGAGACCCAGTACTTC
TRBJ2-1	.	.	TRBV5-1	CASSFITAGNEQFF	TGCGCCAGCAGCTTTATAACCGCCGGCAATGAGCAGTTCTTC
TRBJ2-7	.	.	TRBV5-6	CASSLLGGRYEQYF	TGTGCCAGCAGCTTGTTGGGCGGGCGTTACGAGCAGTACTTC
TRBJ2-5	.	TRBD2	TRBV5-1	CASSLRGRLAGQETQYF	TGCGCCAGCAGCTTGCGGGGGAGGCTAGCGGGCCAAGAGACCCAGTACTTC
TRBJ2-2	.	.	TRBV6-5	CASKVHKPTGELFF	TGTGCCAGCAAAGTCCACAAACCAACCGGGGAGCTGTTTTTT